Each of the 2 T cell receptor beta chains below was sequenced from the same sample in a study of response to subunit inactivated influenza vaccine (dated 2018 in TCRdb). Library preparation employed RT-PCR. Instrument used: Illumina HiSeq 2500. TCRdb applied fastp at Q25 and MiXCR to the public reads, then kept only in-frame beta chains. Rows with one shared CDR3 protein collapse into an entry with the most common genes and DNA. Across this sample there are 500,000 to 700,000 distinct CDR3 sequences, with around a quarter seen only once. The ten top clones hold 2.5% to 3.5% of the sample. This same sample was also part of a study on T cells expressing NK-cell markers. In that second paper, the authors write: TCR beta cDNA libraries were prepared using 5'RACE template switching, which introduced a universal primer site and unique molecular identifiers.

This specimen was CD4+ T cells sorted from PBMCs, taken roughly 12 days after vaccination. The receptors were gathered from a man aged 50-59 years who received an inactivated influenza vaccine. Donor details come from another sample of the same person, matched by shared clones.

This clonotype appeared a few times. The chain joins TRBV5-1 to TRBJ1-6, with D uncertain. The CDR3 spans 13 residues. V lost 0 bases and J lost 7, with 5 bases in between. Germline assignment: CDR1 SGHRS and CDR2 YFSETQ. This CDR3 reads CASSLAWNSPLHF. For the CDR3, the DNA is TGCGCCAGCAGCTTGGCGTGGAATTCACCCCTCCACTTT.

V usage is TRBV15 and J usage is TRBJ1-5; TRBD1 might be the D (5 bases). CDR1 LNHNV and CDR2 YYDKDF come from the germline V gene (reference sequence). Trimming removed 3 bases from V and 10 bases from J, with 16 bases in between. The CDR3 loop spans 14 amino acids. This CDR3 reads CATSRGQGSGPQHF. In nucleotides, the CDR3 is TGTGCCACCAGCAGGGGCCAGGGTTCAGGCCCCCAGCATTTT.